The rows below give T cell receptor beta chains drawn from one sample of a study of blood T cell repertoires in COVID-19. Sequenced by immunoSEQ multiplex PCR; TCRdb stores in-frame clones only, minus some. This table holds more than 300,000 clones, around 87% found once. Sequenced sample: PBMCs or T cells enriched from blood (not recorded which). All receptors come from a middle-aged man in a cohort exposed to, infected with or recovered from COVID-19 (not recorded which). CDR3s include the opening cysteine and the closing phenylalanine or tryptophan. D genes are given only for firm matches. Rows give clone size only sometimes, using once, few, many, or a class for an expanded clone.

TRBJ2-1	many	TRBD1	TRBV9	CASSVAHTGVNEQFF	TGTGCCAGCAGCGTAGCGCATACAGGGGTCAATGAGCAGTTCTTC
TRBJ2-5	once	NA	TRBV21-1	CASSKSGSASGEQETQYF	TGTGCCAGCAGCAAATCCGGGTCGGCTAGCGGAGAACAAGAGACCCAGTACTTC
TRBJ2-7	NA	TRBD1	TRBV9	CASSVGTGEYEQYF	TGTGCCAGCAGCGTAGGGACAGGGGAATACGAGCAGTACTTC
TRBJ2-3	once	TRBD1	TRBV5-1	CASSQTGTGGADTQYF	TGCGCCAGCAGCCAGACCGGGACAGGGGGTGCAGATACGCAGTATTTT
TRBJ2-7	NA	NA	TRBV5-1	CASSFGQFRYEQYF	TGCGCCAGCAGCTTTGGACAGTTCCGCTACGAGCAGTACTTC
TRBJ2-1	NA	TRBD2	TRBV11-2	CASTEWTSGRAVGNNEQFF	TGTGCCAGCACCGAATGGACTAGCGGGAGAGCCGTGGGGAACAATGAGCAGTTCTTC
TRBJ2-3	NA	NA	TRBV5-1	CASSLQGGRDTQYF	TGCGCCAGCAGCTTACAGGGCGGGAGAGATACGCAGTATTTT
TRBJ2-1	once	TRBD2	TRBV7-2	CASSLRSSGLGNEQFF	TGTGCCAGCAGCTTAAGGTCTAGCGGGCTTGGGAATGAGCAGTTCTTC
TRBJ2-5	NA	TRBD1	TRBV5-4	CASSWGQGQETQYF	TGTGCCAGCAGTTGGGGACAGGGACAAGAGACCCAGTACTTC
TRBJ2-3	NA	TRBD2	TRBV29-1	CSVGLLAANTDTQYF	TGCAGCGTTGGACTACTAGCGGCTAACACAGATACGCAGTATTTT
TRBJ1-5	NA	TRBD1	TRBV2	CASRLRGEQPQHF	TGTGCCAGCAGACTCAGGGGGGAGCAGCCCCAGCATTTT
TRBJ1-5	NA	NA	TRBV19	CATKVGAGDQPQHF	TGTGCCACCAAGGTGGGGGCCGGTGATCAGCCCCAGCATTTT
TRBJ2-5	NA	TRBD1	TRBV11-2	CASSLVGTGGGETQYF	TGTGCCAGCAGCTTAGTAGGGACAGGGGGCGGAGAGACCCAGTACTTC
TRBJ1-2	NA	NA	TRBV9	CASSAGTSVYGYTF	TGTGCCAGCAGCGCAGGGACATCGGTCTATGGCTACACCTTC
TRBJ2-7	NA	TRBD1	TRBV11-1	CASSADRDEQYF	TGTGCCAGCAGCGCGGACAGGGACGAGCAGTACTTC
TRBJ1-2	once	TRBD1	TRBV5-6	CASSLVPGQGAGGYTF	TGTGCCAGCAGCTTGGTGCCGGGACAGGGTGCCGGTGGCTACACCTTC
TRBJ2-6	NA	TRBD1	TRBV18	CASSLQGSGANVLTF	TGTGCCAGCTCACTACAGGGGTCTGGGGCCAACGTCCTGACTTTC
TRBJ2-3	NA	TRBD2	TRBV14	CASSPFSGRGTDTQYF	TGTGCCAGCAGCCCCTTTAGCGGGAGGGGAACAGATACGCAGTATTTT
TRBJ2-7	NA	NA	TRBV28	CASSLQDYEQYF	TGTGCCAGCAGTTTACAGGACTACGAGCAGTACTTC
TRBJ2-1	NA	NA	TRBV12-5	CASGNGQGLYNEQFF	TGTGCTAGTGGTAACGGACAAGGGCTCTACAATGAGCAGTTCTTC
TRBJ1-1	NA	NA	TRBV7-8	CASSRQGEAFF	TGTGCCAGCAGCCGTCAGGGGGAAGCTTTCTTT
TRBJ2-3	few	NA	TRBV11-2	CASSATGGGTQYF	TGTGCCAGCAGCGCCACAGGAGGAGGGACGCAGTATTTT
TRBJ2-2	few	NA	TRBV5-1	CASSLAPGAGELFF	TGCGCCAGCAGCTTGGCCCCCGGGGCCGGGGAGCTGTTTTTT
TRBJ2-1	NA	NA	TRBV28	CASSPTLGGRGNEQFF	TGTGCCAGCAGTCCGACCCTAGGTGGGAGAGGCAATGAGCAGTTCTTC
TRBJ2-7	NA	TRBD2	TRBV5-1	CASSMTSGNSYEQYF	TGCGCCAGCAGCATGACTAGCGGGAACTCCTACGAGCAGTACTTC
TRBJ2-1	many	TRBD2	TRBV7-3	CASSPGLDSYNEQFF	TGTGCCAGCAGCCCCGGACTAGACTCCTACAATGAGCAGTTCTTC
TRBJ2-2	NA	TRBD2	TRBV3-1/TRBV3-2	CASSSHAGVVGELFF	TGTGCCAGCAGCAGCCACGCGGGAGTGGTCGGGGAGCTGTTTTTT
TRBJ2-5	NA	TRBD1	TRBV19	CASSVQGKETQYF	TGTGCCAGTAGTGTACAGGGGAAAGAGACCCAGTACTTC
TRBJ2-1	NA	TRBD2	TRBV9	CASSATSELSYNEQFF	TGTGCCAGCAGCGCAACTAGCGAGCTATCCTACAATGAGCAGTTCTTC
TRBJ1-6	NA	NA	TRBV30	CAWSFEGGSPLHF	TGTGCCTGGAGTTTTGAGGGAGGTTCACCCCTCCACTTT
TRBJ2-3	NA	TRBD2	TRBV7-9	CASSSGLAATDTQYF	TGTGCCAGCAGCTCCGGACTAGCGGCCACAGATACGCAGTATTTT
TRBJ2-1	NA	TRBD1	TRBV27	CASSLTGGSYNEQFF	TGTGCCAGCAGTTTAACAGGGGGCTCCTACAATGAGCAGTTCTTC
TRBJ2-1	NA	NA	TRBV5-6	CASSLKLVNEQFF	TGTGCCAGCAGCTTGAAACTAGTCAATGAGCAGTTCTTC
TRBJ2-1	NA	TRBD2	TRBV5-4	CASSKKGGLAYGNEQFF	TGTGCCAGCAGCAAAAAGGGGGGACTAGCCTATGGCAATGAGCAGTTCTTC
TRBJ1-2	NA	TRBD1	TRBV5-4	CASSSPGGWGYTF	TGTGCCAGCAGCTCACCAGGGGGCTGGGGCTACACCTTC
TRBJ2-7	NA	TRBD2	TRBV27	CASMGLAGNYEQYF	TGTGCCAGCATGGGACTAGCGGGAAACTACGAGCAGTACTTC
TRBJ1-4	NA	NA	TRBV20-1	CSASGPWAPSNEKLFF	TGCAGTGCTAGTGGTCCTTGGGCCCCTTCGAATGAAAAACTGTTTTTT
TRBJ1-1	NA	TRBD1	TRBV28	CASSIEGQGTAKSTEAFF	TGTGCCAGCAGTATAGAGGGACAGGGGACAGCTAAGAGCACTGAAGCTTTCTTT
TRBJ2-7	NA	NA	TRBV7-9	CASSSFSLGVYEQYF	TGTGCCAGCAGCTCCTTTAGTTTGGGAGTTTACGAGCAGTACTTC
TRBJ2-1	NA	TRBD2	TRBV30	CAWSKTRTSGNYNEQFF	TGTGCCTGGAGCAAAACGAGGACTAGCGGGAACTACAATGAGCAGTTCTTC
TRBJ1-5	NA	TRBD1	TRBV19	CASSSQGARGNQPQHF	TGTGCCAGTAGTTCTCAGGGGGCCCGCGGCAATCAGCCCCAGCATTTT
TRBJ2-5	NA	NA	TRBV19	CASSIGLGSRDPSETQYF	TGTGCCAGTAGTATAGGGCTCGGGTCGCGGGATCCGTCAGAGACCCAGTACTTC